This TCR beta chain is drawn from a study of blood T cell repertoires in COVID-19. Looking at the study overall: The samples span acute and convalescent COVID-19 from the United States, Italy and Spain. T cells, B-cell-depleted T cells, or PBMCs supplied cDNA or gDNA.

Per the original data handling: Reference gene primer amplification gave estimated nucleated cell counts. The repertoire was sequenced with immunoSEQ multiplex PCR; TCRdb's copy has only in-frame clones and lacks some. That table gives V, J and clone size, and the DNA gave D and trimming. The sample yields 250,000 to 400,000 clones, around 89% seen once. Between the trimmed V and J ends, which lost 0 bases and 1 base, there was a span of 10 bases. From germline, CDR1 is SGHRS and CDR2 YFSETQ. This CDR3 comprises 15 residues. The sequenced material came from peripheral blood. The TCR sequence derives from a woman in her thirties with COVID-19, enrolled during active disease. The V call is TRBV5-1, the J call TRBJ1-2, with a possible D match to TRBD1 (5 bases). CDR3 protein: CASSLGGGNNYGYTF. The CDR3 coding sequence is TGCGCCAGCAGCTTGGGGGGCGGAAATAACTATGGCTACACCTTC.